This T cell receptor beta chain was captured in a study of T-cell reconstitution after alpha-beta-depleted transplantation in children. Trimming took 5 bases from V and 8 from J, leaving 22 bases between them. CDR1 is DFQATT and CDR2 is SNEGSKA in the germline V gene (reference sequence). The CDR3 runs 15 residues. Using unique molecular identifiers, the investigators prepared the TCRbeta library. TCRdb redid the calling of the PCR reads with MiXCR, one entry per CDR3 protein. The sample shows more than 85,000 distinct CDR3 sequences, over 9% of them seen only once. In its sample, this clonotype was seen many times.

The rearrangement uses TRBV20-1 and TRBJ2-1, with D uncertain. The receptor's source is a human donor who donated a stem cell graft to a child with acute lymphoblastic leukemia. The sample consisted of PBMCs from the stem cell graft donor, taken from the stem cell graft. The CDR3 loop reads CSAGARLIGSDEQFF. In DNA form, the CDR3 reads TGCAGTGCTGGTGCTAGGCTTATCGGAAGCGATGAGCAGTTCTTC.